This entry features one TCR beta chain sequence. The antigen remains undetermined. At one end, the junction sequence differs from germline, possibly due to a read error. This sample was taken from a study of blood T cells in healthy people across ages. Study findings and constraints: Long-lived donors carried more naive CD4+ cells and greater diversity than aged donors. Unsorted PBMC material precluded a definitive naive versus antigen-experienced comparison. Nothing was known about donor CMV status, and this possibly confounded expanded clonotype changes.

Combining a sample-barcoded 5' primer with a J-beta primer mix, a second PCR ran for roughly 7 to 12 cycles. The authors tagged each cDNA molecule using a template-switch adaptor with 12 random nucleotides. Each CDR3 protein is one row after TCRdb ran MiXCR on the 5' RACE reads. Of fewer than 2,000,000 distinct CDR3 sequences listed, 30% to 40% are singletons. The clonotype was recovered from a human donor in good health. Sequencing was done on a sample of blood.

The CDR3 protein is CSVEDGSQRKRFF. Written as DNA, the CDR3 is TGCAGCGTTGAAGATGGTAGCCAGAGGAAACGGTTTTTT. The J gene is TRBJ1-4, the V gene TRBV29-1; D ambiguous. The CDR3 runs to 13 residues. CDR1 SQVTM and CDR2 ANQGSEA come from the germline V gene.